The clone carrying this T cell receptor (beta chain) was observed a handful of times. Antigen specificity is unknown. Germline CDR1 reads SQVTM; CDR2 reads ANQGSEA. Trimming shortened V by 0 bases and J by 4 bases, and 13 bases separated the two germline ends. This CDR3 has 15 amino acids. The sample is drawn from a study of T cell repertoires in cytomegalovirus infection. Each CDR3 protein is one row after TCRdb ran MiXCR on the reads. The repertoire holds some 920,000 distinct CDR3 sequences, with 31% as singletons. The source material was cultured CD8+ T cells from PBMCs, sampled from culture after CMV antigen stimulation. The receptor was isolated from a human donor in good health (CMV status not recorded). Some clones in this sample may be carry-over from other donors' samples. The chain joins TRBV29-1 to TRBJ1-3; D not certain. The CDR3 here is CSVEDRREIGNTIYF. In DNA, the CDR3 is TGCAGCGTTGAAGATCGGAGGGAGATCGGAAACACCATATATTTT.